This T cell receptor (beta chain) originates from a study of identical twins. This clonotype was seen a few times. The ends were cut back, 1 base at V and 6 bases at J, with 13 bases in the middle. Germline V gene sequence: CDR1 DFQATT, CDR2 SNEGSKA (reference sequence). This CDR3 region has 14 residues. TCRdb passed the 5' RACE reads through MiXCR, listing each CDR3 protein once. The repertoire has about 690,000 distinct CDR3 sequences, about 20% of them found once; the top ten carry 4% to 4.5%. These data were also reused for a study on T cells expressing NK-cell markers.

This TCR derives from a woman between 18 and 30 years old in good health. This chain joins TRBV20-1 and TRBJ2-1, with D perhaps TRBD2 (5 bases). The sequencing sample was made of PBMCs. The DNA of the CDR3 is TGCAGTGCTAGAGGGGTGGGAGAAGGCAATGAGCAGTTCTTC. It codes for CSARGVGEGNEQFF.